This T cell receptor beta chain derives from a study of OX40 agonist ivuxolimab in advanced cancers. Measured with immunoSEQ multiplex PCR; TCRdb has only the in-frame clones, and not every one. The table has more than 45,000 clones, roughly nine tenths seen once. V lost 0 bases, J lost 2 bases, and 5 bases lay in between. The germline V gene encodes CDR1 SGHDT and CDR2 YYEEEE. The CDR3 sequence is 13 residues long. This sequence originates from an adult with an advanced solid tumor such as melanoma, head and neck, liver or kidney cancer. The rearrangement joins TRBV5-6 to TRBJ2-5; no clear D gene. The input for sequencing was CD4+ or CD8+ T cells sorted from blood, taken in a trial of the OX40 agonist ivuxolimab. In DNA form, the CDR3 reads TGTGCCAGCAGCTTGGCGTTGCAAGAGACCCAGTACTTC. It is translated as CASSLALQETQYF.